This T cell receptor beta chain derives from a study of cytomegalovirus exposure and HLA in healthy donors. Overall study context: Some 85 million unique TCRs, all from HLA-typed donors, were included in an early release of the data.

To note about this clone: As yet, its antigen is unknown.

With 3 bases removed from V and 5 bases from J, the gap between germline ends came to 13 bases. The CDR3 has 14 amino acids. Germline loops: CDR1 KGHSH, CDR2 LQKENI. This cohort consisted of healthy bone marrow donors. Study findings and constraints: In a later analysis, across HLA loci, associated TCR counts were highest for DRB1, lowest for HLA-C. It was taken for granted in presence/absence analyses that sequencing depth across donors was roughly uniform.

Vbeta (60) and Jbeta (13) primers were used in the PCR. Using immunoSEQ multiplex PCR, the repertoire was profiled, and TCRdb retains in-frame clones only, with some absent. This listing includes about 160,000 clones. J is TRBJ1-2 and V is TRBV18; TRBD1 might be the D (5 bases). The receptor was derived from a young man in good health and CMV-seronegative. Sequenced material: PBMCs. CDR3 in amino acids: CASSPSLAGYGYTF. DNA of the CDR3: TGTGCCAGCTCACCCTCTTTAGCAGGGTATGGCTACACCTTC.